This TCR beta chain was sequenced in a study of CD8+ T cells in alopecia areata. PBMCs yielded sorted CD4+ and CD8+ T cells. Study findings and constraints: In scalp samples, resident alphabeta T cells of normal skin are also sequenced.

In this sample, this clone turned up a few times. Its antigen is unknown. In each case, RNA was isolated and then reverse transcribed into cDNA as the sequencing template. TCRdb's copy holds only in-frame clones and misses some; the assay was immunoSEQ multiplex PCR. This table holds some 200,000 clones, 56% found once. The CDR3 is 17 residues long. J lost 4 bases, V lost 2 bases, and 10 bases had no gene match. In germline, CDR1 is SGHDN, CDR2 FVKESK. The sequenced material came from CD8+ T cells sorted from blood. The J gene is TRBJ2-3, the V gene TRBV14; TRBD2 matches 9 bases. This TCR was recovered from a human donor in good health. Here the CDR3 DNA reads TGTGCCAGCAGCCAACTTAACGGGCTAGCGGGGTCAGATACGCAGTATTTT. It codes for CASSQLNGLAGSDTQYF.